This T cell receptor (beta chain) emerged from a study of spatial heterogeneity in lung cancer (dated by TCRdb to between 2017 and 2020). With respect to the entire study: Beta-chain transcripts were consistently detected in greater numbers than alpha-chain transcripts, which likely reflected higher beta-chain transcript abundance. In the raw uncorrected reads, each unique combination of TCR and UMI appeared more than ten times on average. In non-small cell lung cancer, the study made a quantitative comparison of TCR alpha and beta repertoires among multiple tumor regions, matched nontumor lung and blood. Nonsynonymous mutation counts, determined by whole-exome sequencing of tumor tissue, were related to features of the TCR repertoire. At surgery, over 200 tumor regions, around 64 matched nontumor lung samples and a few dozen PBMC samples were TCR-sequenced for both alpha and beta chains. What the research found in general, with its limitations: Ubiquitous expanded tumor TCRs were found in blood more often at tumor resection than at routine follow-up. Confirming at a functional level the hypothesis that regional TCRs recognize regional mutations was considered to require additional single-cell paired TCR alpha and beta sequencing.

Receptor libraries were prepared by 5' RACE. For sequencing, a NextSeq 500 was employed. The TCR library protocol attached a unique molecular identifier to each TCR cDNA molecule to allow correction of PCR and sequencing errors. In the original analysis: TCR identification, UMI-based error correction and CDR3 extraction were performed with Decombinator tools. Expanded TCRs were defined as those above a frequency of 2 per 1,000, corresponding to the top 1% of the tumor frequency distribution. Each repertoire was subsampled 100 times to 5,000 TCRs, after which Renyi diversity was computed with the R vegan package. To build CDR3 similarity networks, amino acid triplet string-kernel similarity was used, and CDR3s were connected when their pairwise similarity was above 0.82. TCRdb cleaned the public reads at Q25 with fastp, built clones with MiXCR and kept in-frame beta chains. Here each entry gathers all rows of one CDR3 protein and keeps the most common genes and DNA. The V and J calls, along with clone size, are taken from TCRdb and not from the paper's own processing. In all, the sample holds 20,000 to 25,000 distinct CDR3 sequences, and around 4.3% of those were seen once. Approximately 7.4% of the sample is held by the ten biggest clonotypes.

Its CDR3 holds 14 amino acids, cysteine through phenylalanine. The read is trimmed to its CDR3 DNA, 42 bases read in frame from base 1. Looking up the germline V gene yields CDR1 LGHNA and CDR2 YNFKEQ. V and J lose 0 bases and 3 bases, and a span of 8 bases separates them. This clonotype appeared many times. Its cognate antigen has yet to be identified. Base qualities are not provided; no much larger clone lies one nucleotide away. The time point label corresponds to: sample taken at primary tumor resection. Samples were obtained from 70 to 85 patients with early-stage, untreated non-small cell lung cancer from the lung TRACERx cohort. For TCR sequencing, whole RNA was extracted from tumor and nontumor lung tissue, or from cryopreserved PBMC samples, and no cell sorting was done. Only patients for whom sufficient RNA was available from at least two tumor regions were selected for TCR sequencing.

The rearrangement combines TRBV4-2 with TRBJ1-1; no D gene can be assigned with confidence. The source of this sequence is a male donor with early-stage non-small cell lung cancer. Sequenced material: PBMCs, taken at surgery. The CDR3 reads CASSQDPHYTEAFF. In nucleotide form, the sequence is TGTGCCAGCAGCCAAGATCCACATTACACTGAAGCTTTCTTT.